This T cell receptor beta chain is drawn from a study of human T cells and chemical hapten exposure. TCRdb ran MiXCR on the RACE reads and lists one entry per CDR3 protein. The sample has around 100,000 distinct CDR3 sequences, 9.5% to 12% seen once; the top ten hold under 4.5%. The time point is: patch test 1, 2 weeks after DPC sensitization. As for treatment: therapeutic diphenylcyclopropenone sensitization with weekly scalp DPC. This CDR3 region has 15 residues. From germline, CDR1 is KGHSH and CDR2 LQKENI. V gave up 2 bases and J gave up 0 bases, with 7 bases separating them. There are many counts of this clonotype.

This sequence was found in a woman aged 35 to 49 with alopecia areata. Some clones in this sample may be carry-over from other donors' samples. The source was whole blood, collected in connection with sensitization to the hapten diphenylcyclopropenone (DPC). The chain carries TRBV18 and TRBJ2-2; D ambiguous. The CDR3, as DNA: TGTGCCAGCTCACCATCCTCGTCGAACACCGGGGAGCTGTTTTTT. Its protein product is CASSPSSSNTGELFF. Looking up the rest from reference TRBV18 and TRBJ2-2 gives the full variable domain: NAGVMQNPRHLVRRRGQEARLRCSPMKGHSHVYWYRQLPEEGLKFMVYLQKENIIDESGMPKERFSAEFPKEGPSILRIQQVVRGDSAAYFCASSPSSSNTGELFFGEGSRLTVL.